Listed here are 4 T cell receptor beta chains from one sample, sequenced in a study of cytomegalovirus exposure and HLA in healthy donors. In the PCR, 60 Vbeta and 13 Jbeta primers were used. TCRdb's table, derived via immunoSEQ multiplex PCR, lists solely in-frame clones and lacks some. This sample has around 190,000 clones, with about 80% found just once. The sequencing sample was made of PBMCs. The receptors were sampled from a man aged 40-50 years in good health and CMV-seropositive.

The chain combines TRBV6-5 with TRBJ2-7; 11 bases match TRBD2. V was pared by 6 bases and J by 1 base, with 2 bases of the junction left unmatched. CDR3 length: 14 residues. Germline V CDR1 and CDR2: MNHEY, SVGAGI. The CDR3 spells CASRGLAESYEQYF. For the CDR3, the DNA is TGTGCCAGCAGGGGACTAGCGGAGTCCTACGAGCAGTACTTC.

This rearrangement joins TRBV28 to TRBJ2-1; tentative D call: TRBD1 (6 bases). CDR1 is MDHEN, CDR2 SYDVKM, per germline. This CDR3 has 15 residues. Trimming pared 8 bases from V and 9 bases from J, leaving 23 bases between. The CDR3 is CASAKRGQGIGEQFF. Here the CDR3 DNA reads TGTGCCAGCGCAAAAAGGGGCCAGGGGATTGGTGAGCAGTTCTTC. The whole variable domain, filled in from reference TRBV28 and TRBJ2-1, reads DVKVTQSSRYLVKRTGEKVFLECVQDMDHENMFWYRQDPGLGLRLIYFSYDVKMKEKGDIPEGYSVSREKKERFSLILESASTNQTSMYLCASAKRGQGIGEQFFGPGTRLTVL.

A single count supports this clone. This chain connects TRBV6-5 to TRBJ2-7; D is possibly TRBD1 (6 bases). The length of the CDR3 is 15 residues. V dropped 0 bases and J dropped 0 bases, with 9 bases sitting between them. The germline V gene has CDR1 MNHEY and CDR2 SVGAGI. The CDR3 region has the DNA TGTGCCAGCAGTTACTCTGGGACAAGCTCCTACGAGCAGTACTTC. It is translated as CASSYSGTSSYEQYF.

Only one count was recorded for this clone. The genes are TRBV2 and TRBJ1-5, with D maybe TRBD1 (5 bases). This CDR3 is built from 14 residues. The V gene lost 6 bases and the J gene lost 7 bases, with 16 bases spanning the gap. The germline V gene encodes CDR1 SNHLY and CDR2 FYNNEI. CDR3 loop: CASSLDSVNQPQHF. For the CDR3, the DNA is TGTGCCAGCAGCCTTGACAGTGTAAACCAGCCCCAGCATTTT. Supplemented by reference TRBV2 and TRBJ1-5, the full variable domain reads EPEVTQTPSHQVTQMGQEVILRCVPISNHLYFYWYRQILGQKVEFLVSFYNNEISEKSEIFDDQFSVERPDGSNFTLKIRSTKLEDSAMYFCASSLDSVNQPQHFGDGTRLSIL.